This paragraph reports one T cell receptor (beta chain). Assay used: immunoSEQ multiplex PCR; TCRdb lists only in-frame clones, some missing. The table has about 37,000 clones, about 80% seen once; the top ten hold about 15%. The CDR3 sequence is 18 residues long. V gave up 2 bases and J gave up 6 bases; unmatched junction bases: 13. Germline V gives CDR1 SNHLY, CDR2 FYNNEI. The patients all showed relapse after autologous stem cell transplantation, while their brentuximab vedotin exposure varied. The sample comes from a study of PD-1 blockade in classical Hodgkin lymphoma. Here the sequenced sample was peripheral blood mononuclear cells (PBMCs), taken before the second cycle of nivolumab. V gene TRBV2 combines with J gene TRBJ1-3, with 10 nucleotides matching TRBD1. The clonotype originates from a human donor with classical Hodgkin lymphoma. In DNA, the CDR3 is TGTGCCAGCAGTGAACTTGACTACGGACAGGGGGGAGAAAACACCATATATTTT. Protein product: CASSELDYGQGGENTIYF.